This TCR beta chain was captured in a study of shared clonotypes between healthy human individuals. General study findings and limits: Relative to clonotypes present in all four donors, those not shared had lower generation probabilities.

Remarks on this clone: Its antigen is not known. Other DNA sequences in this sample translate to the same CDR3.

The CDR3 covers 15 residues. With V trimmed by 3 bases and J by 9 bases, 7 bases remained unmatched. Germline V gives CDR1 SGHTA, CDR2 FQGNSA. The repertoire was sequenced with immunoSEQ multiplex PCR; TCRdb's copy has only in-frame clones and lacks some. The sample yields under 2,500,000 clones, 90% to 96% seen once. The TCR was taken from a man younger than 35 in good health. V is TRBV7-2 and J is TRBJ1-6; 8 bases fit TRBD1. The sample comprised naive CD4+ T cells sorted from blood. Sample subset: CD45RA+ positively selected. The CDR3 reads CASSFGQGGSSPLHF. The CDR3 coding sequence is TGTGCCAGCAGCTTTGGACAGGGTGGGAGTTCACCCCTCCACTTT. The variable domain in full, completed from reference TRBV7-2 and TRBJ1-6, reads GAGVSQSPSNKVTEKGKDVELRCDPISGHTALYWYRQSLGQGLEFLIYFQGNSAPDKSGLPSDRFSAERTGGSVSTLTIQRTQQEDSAVYLCASSFGQGGSSPLHFGNGTRLTVT.